This entry lists 16 T cell receptor beta chains sequenced from one sample in a study of T-cell reconstitution after alpha-beta-depleted transplantation in children. Unique molecular identifiers tagged the TCRbeta library. Via MiXCR, TCRdb re-called the PCR reads, giving one row per CDR3 protein. The sample includes more than 400,000 distinct CDR3 sequences, over 9.5% of them seen just once. Sequencing used PBMCs, mostly from graft donor cells, obtained 180 days after TCRalphabeta/CD19-depleted stem cell transplant. All receptors come from a female patient between 2 and 15 years old who had a stem cell transplant for aplastic anemia, so the T cells may come from the graft donor.

The rearrangement joins TRBV27 to TRBJ2-7; perhaps TRBD2 as D (5 bases). The germline V gene has CDR1 MNHEY and CDR2 SMNVEV (reference sequence). CDR3 size: 15 residues. The V end lost 2 bases, the J end lost 2 bases, and 13 bases lay between the germline ends. CDR3 amino acids: CASSLGLPGAYEQYV. The CDR3 bases are TGTGCCAGCAGTTTAGGACTCCCAGGTGCCTACGAGCAGTACGTC.

The J gene is TRBJ1-1, the V gene TRBV28; 7 nucleotides agree with TRBD1. The CDR3 spans 19 residues. Germline-derived CDR1 and CDR2 are MDHEN and SYDVKM. The V gene end was trimmed by 1 base and the J gene end by 1 base; junction bases not matched to a gene: 15. The DNA of the CDR3 is TGTGCCAGCAGTTTATTTTCCCGCTACCAGACAGGGAAGAACACTGAAGCTTTCTTT. Residues: CASSLFSRYQTGKNTEAFF.

The chain joins TRBV12-3 or TRBV12-4 to TRBJ2-4; 12 nucleotides match TRBD2. V gave up 6 bases and J gave up 2 bases; unmatched junction bases: 5. The CDR3 consists of 16 residues. The DNA for the CDR3 is TGTGCCAGCAGGCTAGCGGGAGGGGCTTCCAAAAACATTCAGTACTTC. Translated: CASRLAGGASKNIQYF.

This clonotype was detected only a few times. This sequence joins TRBV5-1 and TRBJ2-1; 12 bases match TRBD2. The length of the CDR3 is 16 residues. Germline V gene sequence: CDR1 SGHRS, CDR2 YFSETQ. V shed 4 bases and J 9 bases; nucleotides not matched to a gene: 11. The CDR3 reads CASSRRLAGVSGEQFF. The CDR3 nucleotides read TGCGCCAGCAGCCGCCGACTAGCGGGAGTCAGCGGTGAGCAGTTCTTC.

The J gene is TRBJ2-3, the V gene TRBV7-2; the match to TRBD2 covers 14 bases. The CDR3 extends over 16 amino acids. After removal of 5 bases from V and 4 bases from J, the junction contained 5 bases not matched to a gene. CDR1 is SGHTA, CDR2 FQGNSA, per germline. CDR3 region: CASSRGLAGGSDTQYF. CDR3 nucleotide sequence: TGTGCCAGCAGCAGAGGACTAGCGGGAGGTTCAGATACGCAGTATTTT.

The CDR3 DNA follows: TGTGCCAAAAACCGGGACAGCTACGAGCAGTACGTC. Protein product: CAKNRDSYEQYV. The chain carries TRBV19 and TRBJ2-7, with 7 nucleotides matching TRBD1. The V and J ends lost 10 bases and 3 bases, in that order; junction bases with no gene match: 6. The germline CDR1 and CDR2 sequences are LNHDA and SQIVND (reference sequence). CDR3 length: 12 residues.

This clonotype was seen a handful of times. The V call is TRBV7-9, the J call TRBJ2-7, with D possibly being TRBD2 (6 bases). Trimming took 5 bases from V and 6 from J, leaving 14 bases between them. Germline-derived CDR1 and CDR2 are SEHNR and FQNEAQ (reference sequence). The CDR3 runs to 13 residues. The CDR3, as DNA: TGTGCCAGCAGCCTGTCGGAGGGGAGCGAGCAGTACGTC. It yields the protein CASSLSEGSEQYV.

In this sample, this clonotype turned up many times. The chain recombines TRBV20-1 with TRBJ2-1; the D gene is possibly TRBD2 (5 bases). V was clipped by 3 bases and J by 0 bases, with 12 bases between them. Germline V gene lookup returns CDR1 DFQATT and CDR2 SNEGSKA (reference sequence). This CDR3 contains 15 residues. DNA for the CDR3: TGCAGTGCTAGGTCGAAGCGGAGCTCCTACAATGAGCAGTTCTTC. Encoded protein: CSARSKRSSYNEQFF.

This chain connects TRBV24-1 to TRBJ2-2, with D perhaps TRBD2 (5 bases). CDR1 is KGHDR, CDR2 SFDVKD, per germline. The V end was cut by 5 bases, the J end by 5 bases, with 17 bases between. The CDR3 has 16 residues. CDR3 loop: CATSGFHGKETGELFF. In DNA form, the CDR3 reads TGTGCCACCAGTGGTTTCCACGGGAAGGAAACCGGGGAGCTGTTTTTT.

V usage is TRBV5-1 and J usage is TRBJ2-1, with 10 bases that match TRBD1. The CDR3 runs 15 residues. V gave up 1 base and J gave up 8 bases; unmatched junction bases: 6. The V gene's germline CDR1 is SGHRS and CDR2 YFSETQ. CDR3 protein: CASSLWDRGIDEQFF. Here the CDR3 DNA reads TGCGCCAGCAGCTTGTGGGACAGGGGTATCGATGAGCAGTTCTTC.

This clonotype was observed many times. This CDR3 is CASSPGRLAPYNEQFF. The CDR3 DNA sequence: TGTGCCAGCAGTCCGGGAAGGCTAGCGCCCTACAATGAGCAGTTCTTC. The chain employs TRBV6-1 and TRBJ2-1, with D possibly matching TRBD2 (6 bases). Between the trimmed V and J ends, which lost 5 bases and 2 bases, there was a span of 16 bases. CDR1 is MNHNS, CDR2 SASEGT, per germline. The CDR3 has 16 amino acids.

In this sample, this clonotype turned up a few times. V gene TRBV4-3 combines with J gene TRBJ1-2, with D unclear. Germline V gives CDR1 LGHNA, CDR2 YSLEER. V gave up 1 base and J gave up 4 bases, with 7 bases separating them. This CDR3 region has 13 residues. CDR3 sequence (DNA): TGCGCCAGCAGCCAAGGGGTTCCCTATGGCTACACCTTC. It codes for CASSQGVPYGYTF.

This clonotype was seen a handful of times. The chain combines TRBV29-1 with TRBJ2-1; 11 nucleotides line up with TRBD1. The CDR3 covers 13 residues. The V segment lost 7 bases and the J segment 8 bases; nucleotides outside the gene matches: 7. The germline gives CDR1 SQVTM, CDR2 ANQGSEA. This chain's CDR3 is CSEPGQGGHEQFF. The CDR3 DNA reads TGCAGCGAGCCGGGACAGGGGGGGCATGAGCAGTTCTTC.

Only a few counts were recorded for this clonotype. V usage is TRBV3-1 and J usage is TRBJ2-5; D is unresolved. The CDR3 is 13 residues long. Germline values: CDR1 LGHDT, CDR2 YNNKEL (reference sequence). V was shortened by 4 bases and J by 5 bases, with 11 bases between the two germline ends. Here the CDR3 reads CASSPRLDETQYF. Written as DNA, the CDR3 is TGTGCCAGCAGCCCCCGCCTCGACGAGACCCAGTACTTC.

The chain joins TRBV7-9 to TRBJ2-5, with D tentatively TRBD2 (6 bases). Germline V gives CDR1 SEHNR, CDR2 FQNEAQ (reference sequence). The V gene lost 5 bases and the J gene lost 5 bases, with 12 bases spanning the gap. This CDR3 has 13 residues. In nucleotides, the CDR3 is TGTGCCAGCAGCCAAGGACTAATCGAGACCCAGTACTTC. This encodes CASSQGLIETQYF.

The chain couples TRBV25-1 to TRBJ2-5, with D perhaps TRBD1 (5 bases). CDR1 and CDR2 (germline): MGHDK, SYGVNS. V lost 1 base to trimming and J lost 2 bases, with 14 bases between them. The length of the CDR3 is 16 residues. For the CDR3, the DNA is TGTGCCAGCAGTGAATTGGTAGGGGTTGGGCAAGAGACCCAGTACTTC. This gives the protein CASSELVGVGQETQYF. Full variable domain (outside the CDR3, taken from reference TRBV25-1 and TRBJ2-5): EADIYQTPRYLVIGTGKKITLECSQTMGHDKMYWYQQDPGMELHLIHYSYGVNSTEKGDLSSESTVSRIRTEHFPLTLESARPSHTSQYLCASSELVGVGQETQYFGPGTRLLVL.